The rows below give T cell receptor beta chains drawn from one sample of a study of shared clonotypes between healthy human individuals. The method was immunoSEQ multiplex PCR; TCRdb's version includes in-frame clones alone and lacks a portion of them. Among about 2 million clones listed, roughly 94% were seen once. The specimen sequenced was naive CD4+ T cells sorted from blood. The origin of the receptors is a man between 18 and 35 years old in good health. Both conserved end residues are part of each CDR3. The D gene is left open where the match is weak. Not every row has a clone size; where given, it reads once, few, many or a size class.

abundance,len,j_gene,v_gene,d_gene,CDR3aa,CDR3nt
.,16,TRBJ2-7,TRBV7-9,TRBD2,CASSLASGGSGDEQYF,TGTGCCAGCAGCTTAGCTAGCGGGGGGTCGGGTGACGAGCAGTACTTC
.,15,TRBJ1-4,TRBV11-2,.,CASSLELRMSEKLFF,TGTGCCAGCAGCTTAGAGCTAAGAATGTCTGAAAAACTGTTTTTT
.,15,TRBJ2-7,TRBV13,TRBD2,CASSLSPAGAYEQYF,TGTGCCAGCAGCTTAAGTCCAGCGGGAGCCTACGAGCAGTACTTC
.,13,TRBJ2-5,TRBV11-2,.,CASSSRGKETQYF,TGTGCCAGCAGCTCCCGGGGGAAAGAGACCCAGTACTTC
once,14,TRBJ1-6,TRBV10-3,.,CAISDPTYGSPLHF,TGTGCCATCAGTGATCCTACGTACGGTTCACCCCTCCACTTT
.,17,TRBJ2-3,TRBV4-1,TRBD2,CASSQTGTSGNTDTQYF,TGCGCCAGCAGCCAGACCGGGACTAGCGGAAACACAGATACGCAGTATTTT
.,12,TRBJ1-1,TRBV5-1,TRBD1,CASSLGQGEAFF,TGCGCCAGCAGCTTGGGACAGGGAGAAGCTTTCTTT
.,16,TRBJ1-5,TRBV2,TRBD1,CASSNRDRGRDQPQHF,TGTGCCAGCAGTAACCGGGACAGGGGAAGGGATCAGCCCCAGCATTTT
.,15,TRBJ2-1,TRBV7-6,TRBD2,CASAAASGGYNEQFF,TGTGCCAGCGCTGCGGCTAGCGGGGGATACAATGAGCAGTTCTTC
.,14,TRBJ2-3,TRBV7-9,.,CASSLSLNTDTQYF,TGTGCCAGCAGCTTAAGTCTGAACACAGATACGCAGTATTTT
.,18,TRBJ2-7,TRBV9,TRBD2,CASSVAGASGSGSYEQYF,TGTGCCAGCAGCGTAGCTGGGGCTAGCGGGTCCGGGAGCTACGAGCAGTACTTC
.,18,TRBJ2-3,TRBV7-9,TRBD2,CASSPRGPSGVRTDTQYF,TGTGCCAGCAGCCCCCGCGGGCCTAGCGGGGTACGCACAGATACGCAGTATTTT